The 5 T cell receptor beta chains in this list originate from one sample, sequenced in a study of T cell responses to AZD1222 COVID-19 vaccine. TCRdb keeps only in-frame clones here, not all; method: immunoSEQ multiplex PCR. The sample has 66,000 or so clones, about four fifths seen once. Specimen: peripheral blood, collected on day 0 of MenACWY control vaccination. The receptors were gathered from an adult in good health.

This chain connects TRBV15 to TRBJ2-7; a possible D gene is TRBD1 (8 bases). CDR1 is LNHNV, CDR2 YYDKDF, per germline (reference sequence). CDR3 length equals 14 residues. V was cut by 5 bases and J by 5 bases, with 16 bases left in between. CDR3 DNA sequence: TGTGCCACCAGCCCGGGGGGACAGGCGAACGAGCAGTACTTC. This gives the protein CATSPGGQANEQYF.

V gene TRBV30 combines with J gene TRBJ1-1; D gene ambiguous. The germline V gene has CDR1 GTSNPN and CDR2 SVGIG (reference sequence). Trimming stripped 3 bases from V and 9 bases from J, with 11 bases between. The CDR3 spans 11 residues. As DNA, the CDR3 is TGTGCCTGGAGCCCACGGGAGAAAGCTTTCTTT. Residues: CAWSPREKAFF.

The rearrangement links TRBV30 to TRBJ1-1; TRBD1 is a possible D gene (6 bases). The CDR3 covers 13 residues. V lost 3 bases, J lost 4 bases, and 12 bases lay in between. CDR1 and CDR2 from the germline V gene are GTSNPN and SVGIG (reference sequence). The CDR3 reads CAWRPRGLTEAFF. The DNA for the CDR3 is TGTGCCTGGAGGCCCAGGGGCCTCACTGAAGCTTTCTTT.

There are a few counts of this clone. V usage is TRBV19 and J usage is TRBJ1-1; a weak D match, TRBD1 (6 bases). CDR3 length: 14 amino acids. V dropped 5 bases and J dropped 11 bases, with 21 bases sitting between them. The germline CDR1 and CDR2 sequences are LNHDA and SQIVND (reference sequence). Here the CDR3 reads CASSDGTNFPWAFF. The DNA for the CDR3 is TGTGCCAGTAGTGACGGGACAAATTTTCCTTGGGCTTTCTTT.

This clone has a handful of counts. This rearrangement joins TRBV2 to TRBJ1-2; 7 nucleotides match TRBD1. This CDR3 comprises 15 residues. Germline V lookup: CDR1 SNHLY, CDR2 FYNNEI. V was clipped by 6 bases and J by 0 bases; unmatched bases: 7. The CDR3 DNA reads as TGTGCCAGCAGCACAACAGGGGAGGCTAACTATGGCTACACCTTC. This sequence encodes CASSTTGEANYGYTF.